One T cell receptor (beta chain) is described in this entry. Its antigen is not identified. This sample stems from a study of identical twins. General study points: Out-of-frame alpha sequences shared between twins exhibited an excess of low generation probability.

The germline gives CDR1 SQVTM, CDR2 ANQGSEA. This CDR3 comprises 12 residues. V shed 2 bases and J shed 3 bases, with 7 bases lying between them. TCRdb reanalysed the 5' RACE reads using MiXCR and keeps one entry per CDR3 protein. The data show under 250,000 distinct CDR3 sequences, approximately 7.8% seen once. This sample was also put to use in a study of yellow fever vaccine responses in identical twins.

The source material was CD8+ T cells sorted from blood. The chain employs TRBV29-1 and TRBJ1-2; D ambiguous. The clonotype originates from a woman aged 18-30 years in good health. The CDR3 nucleotides are TGCAGCGTTGAACCTCGGGACTATGGCTACACCTTC. As protein: CSVEPRDYGYTF.